The rows below give T cell receptor beta chains drawn from one sample of a study of blood T cell repertoires in COVID-19. Clones were read by immunoSEQ multiplex PCR, and TCRdb kept only the in-frame ones, dropping some. The sample contains about 240,000 clones, 70% to 90% of which appear only once. The sample comprised peripheral blood. Source of these receptors: a woman aged 40 to 49 who had recovered from COVID-19. CDR3s include the opening cysteine and the closing phenylalanine or tryptophan. The order of the fields is V gene, D gene, J gene, CDR3 protein, CDR3 DNA. D genes are given only for firm matches.

>TRBV6-1|NA|TRBJ2-1
CASSEWGESYNEQFF
TGTGCCAGCAGTGAATGGGGGGAGTCCTACAATGAGCAGTTCTTC
>TRBV6-1|NA|TRBJ2-7
CASSDHYEQYF
TGTGCCAGCAGTGATCACTACGAGCAGTACTTC
>TRBV27|TRBD2|TRBJ2-1
CASSLGRGTRNEQFF
TGTGCCAGCAGTTTAGGGCGGGGGACGCGAAATGAGCAGTTCTTC
>TRBV7-9|TRBD1|TRBJ1-3
CASSRTGSGNTIYF
TGTGCCAGCAGCCGGACAGGCTCTGGAAACACCATATATTTT
>TRBV5-4|TRBD1|TRBJ1-4
CASSLDRGHSGTNEKLFF
TGTGCCAGCAGCTTGGACAGGGGGCATTCGGGGACTAATGAAAAACTGTTTTTT
>TRBV19|NA|TRBJ1-5
CASSIDPGQPQHF
TGTGCCAGTAGTATAGATCCGGGGCAGCCCCAGCATTTT
>TRBV9|NA|TRBJ2-3
CASSVRPGSNTDTQYF
TGTGCCAGCAGCGTCCGGCCCGGGAGCAACACAGATACGCAGTATTTT
>TRBV9|TRBD1|TRBJ1-1
CASSAGTGAVTEAFF
TGTGCCAGCAGCGCCGGGACAGGGGCGGTTACTGAAGCTTTCTTT
>TRBV2|TRBD2|TRBJ2-1
CASGLAGDNEQFF
TGTGCCAGCGGGCTAGCGGGAGACAATGAGCAGTTCTTC
>TRBV27|NA|TRBJ1-1
CASSFFWQNTEAFF
TGTGCCAGCAGTTTTTTTTGGCAGAACACTGAAGCTTTCTTT
>TRBV5-4|NA|TRBJ1-2
CASSGGTGMGGYTF
TGTGCCAGCAGCGGCGGGACGGGGATGGGAGGCTACACCTTC
>TRBV5-6|NA|TRBJ1-2
CASTPAGHYGYTF
TGTGCCAGCACCCCAGCGGGTCACTATGGCTACACCTTC
>TRBV7-6|TRBD2|TRBJ2-1
CASSVATGTSGRRGEQFF
TGTGCCAGCAGCGTCGCCACCGGGACTAGCGGGAGACGGGGTGAGCAGTTCTTC
>TRBV7-2|TRBD1|TRBJ2-7
CASSLALGQGTYEQYF
TGTGCCAGCAGCTTAGCGCTGGGACAGGGGACCTACGAGCAGTACTTC
>TRBV11-3|NA|TRBJ2-7
CASSFSGASYEQYF
TGTGCCAGCAGCTTCTCAGGGGCCAGCTACGAGCAGTACTTC
>TRBV30|TRBD2|TRBJ2-7
CAWSVRLAGAREQYF
TGTGCCTGGAGTGTACGACTAGCGGGAGCCCGGGAGCAGTACTTC